Each of the 13 T cell receptor beta chains below was sequenced from the same sample in a study of response to subunit inactivated influenza vaccine. TCRdb recomputed calls from the RT-PCR reads with MiXCR, one row per CDR3 protein. This table holds about 650,000 distinct CDR3 sequences, 15% to 18% found once. The sample consisted of PBMCs from blood, taken 12 days after vaccination. The origin of the receptors is a man aged 50-60 years who received an inactivated influenza vaccine.

The chain joins TRBV15 to TRBJ1-6; 11 nucleotides agree with TRBD1. CDR1 and CDR2 (germline): LNHNV, YYDKDF (reference sequence). J gave up 10 bases and V 0 bases, and 5 bases lay outside the gene matches. CDR3 length: 16 amino acids. The chain's CDR3 is CATSRDRDRGFSPLHF. CDR3 in DNA: TGTGCCACCAGCAGAGATCGGGACAGGGGGTTCTCACCCCTCCACTTT.

The chain combines TRBV7-2 with TRBJ2-7; D gene ambiguous. V was clipped by 5 bases and J by 6 bases, with 11 bases between them. The CDR3 covers 12 residues. Looked up from germline, CDR1 is SGHTA and CDR2 is FQGNSA. CDR3 sequence reads: CASSARFGEQYF. CDR3 sequence (DNA): TGTGCCAGCAGCGCCCGGTTTGGCGAGCAGTACTTC.

This sequence joins TRBV6-5 and TRBJ2-3; the match to TRBD1 covers 9 bases. The germline gives CDR1 MNHEY, CDR2 SVGAGI. V was pared by 0 bases and J by 3 bases, with 4 bases of the junction left unmatched. The CDR3 has 16 amino acids. The CDR3 sequence: CASSYSPGQGTDTQYF. CDR3 DNA: TGTGCCAGCAGTTACTCACCGGGACAGGGAACAGATACGCAGTATTTT.

CDR3 loop: CASSPRGSGDNEQFF. The CDR3 DNA reads TGTGCCAGCAGCCCGCGGGGTAGCGGGGACAATGAGCAGTTCTTC. The gene calls are TRBV9 and TRBJ2-1; the match to TRBD2 covers 8 bases. CDR3 length: 15 amino acids. V shed 4 bases, J shed 5 bases, and the junction held 8 bases outside the gene matches. Germline-derived CDR1 and CDR2 are SGDLS and YYNGEE.

This clonotype was seen repeatedly, ten times or more. CDR3 DNA sequence: TGCAGCGTCGGAGACAGGGTAATGAACACTGAAGCTTTCTTT. Amino acid sequence: CSVGDRVMNTEAFF. V is TRBV29-1 and J is TRBJ1-1; 7 positions agree with TRBD1. CDR1 SQVTM and CDR2 ANQGSEA come from the germline V gene. CDR3 size: 14 residues. The ends lost 6 bases at V and 0 bases at J; junction bases unmatched: 7.

This clonotype has just a few counts. The chain links TRBV5-1 to TRBJ2-7; 8 positions agree with TRBD1. V lost 4 bases and J lost 0; bases outside the gene matches: 6. The CDR3 contains 15 residues. Per the germline V gene, CDR1 is SGHRS and CDR2 is YFSETQ. The CDR3 nucleotides are TGCGCCAGCAGCGAGGGACAGGTCATCTCCTACGAGCAGTACTTC. This sequence encodes CASSEGQVISYEQYF.

The V and J genes are TRBV4-1 and TRBJ2-7; TRBD1 aligns across 11 bases. Losses at the gene ends were 4 bases for V and 1 base for J; bases not matched to a gene: 6. The germline gives CDR1 MGHRA, CDR2 YSYEKL. The CDR3 spans 16 residues. The CDR3 region has the DNA TGCGCCAGCAGCCCCCAGGACAGGGGGCGATCCTACGAGCAGTACTTC. Amino acids: CASSPQDRGRSYEQYF.

This clonotype has only a few counts. The chain combines TRBV28 with TRBJ2-7, with 10 bases matching TRBD2. Germline V gives CDR1 MDHEN, CDR2 SYDVKM. This CDR3 has 13 amino acids. Unmatched junction bases numbered 6, after V lost 3 bases and J lost 10 bases. The CDR3 DNA reads TGTGCCAGCAGTTTTTCGGCTAGCGGGAGTCAGTACTTC. Translated, it gives CASSFSASGSQYF.

This clonotype was seen many times. The chain links TRBV5-1 to TRBJ2-1; 8 bases fit TRBD2. The V and J ends lost 1 base and 6 bases, in that order; junction bases with no gene match: 6. The germline V gene encodes CDR1 SGHRS and CDR2 YFSETQ. CDR3 length equals 15 residues. CDR3 in DNA: TGCGCCAGCAGCTTGCGGGGGGGCCTGAGCAATGAGCAGTTCTTC. Its translation: CASSLRGGLSNEQFF.

V and J are TRBV10-3 and TRBJ1-1; possibly TRBD1 for D (5 bases). Deletions cut 3 bases from V and 5 bases from J, with 16 bases between. This CDR3 is 15 amino acids long. The germline CDR1 and CDR2 sequences are ENHRY and SYGVKD. CDR3 region: CAISELGGGGTEAFF. In DNA, the CDR3 is TGTGCCATCAGTGAACTTGGGGGAGGCGGGACTGAAGCTTTCTTT.

This rearrangement joins TRBV7-2 to TRBJ1-1; D uncertain. Trimming pared 2 bases from V and 0 bases from J, leaving 7 bases between. In germline, CDR1 is SGHTA, CDR2 FQGNSA. The CDR3 has 14 amino acids. The CDR3 sequence: CASSLQQLNTEAFF. The CDR3 DNA reads TGTGCCAGCAGCTTACAGCAGCTGAACACTGAAGCTTTCTTT.

The sample holds a few counts of this clonotype. V usage is TRBV5-6 and J usage is TRBJ2-5; weak D call: TRBD1 (5 bases). The CDR3 runs 13 residues. Germline CDR1 SGHDT, CDR2 YYEEEE. V was cut by 4 bases and J by 4 bases, with 11 bases left in between. In DNA form, the CDR3 reads TGTGCCAGCAGCCAAGGGGTGGGAGAGACCCAGTACTTC. Translated, it gives CASSQGVGETQYF.

This clonotype has a handful of counts. V gene TRBV3-1 combines with J gene TRBJ1-5, with D unclear. The CDR3 is made up of 14 amino acids. Germline CDR1 reads LGHDT; CDR2 reads YNNKEL (reference sequence). V lost 3 bases, J lost 2 bases, and 8 bases lay in between. In DNA, the CDR3 is TGTGCCAGCAGCCACCATCTGGGCAATCAGCCCCAGCATTTT. Translating it yields CASSHHLGNQPQHF.